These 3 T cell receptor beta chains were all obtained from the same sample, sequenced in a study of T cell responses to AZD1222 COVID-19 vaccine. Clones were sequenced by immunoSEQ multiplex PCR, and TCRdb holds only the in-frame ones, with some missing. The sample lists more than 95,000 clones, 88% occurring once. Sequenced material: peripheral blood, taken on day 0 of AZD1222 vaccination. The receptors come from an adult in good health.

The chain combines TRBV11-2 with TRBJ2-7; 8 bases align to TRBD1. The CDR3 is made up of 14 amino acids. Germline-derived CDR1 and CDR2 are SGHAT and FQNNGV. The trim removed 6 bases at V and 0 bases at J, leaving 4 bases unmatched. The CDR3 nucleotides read TGTGCCAGCAGTGGACAGGGTAACTCCTACGAGCAGTACTTC. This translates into CASSGQGNSYEQYF.

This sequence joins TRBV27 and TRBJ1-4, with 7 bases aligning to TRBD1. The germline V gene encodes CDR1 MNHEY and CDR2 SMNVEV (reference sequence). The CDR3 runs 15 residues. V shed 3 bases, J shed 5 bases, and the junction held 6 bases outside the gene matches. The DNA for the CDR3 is TGTGCCAGCAGTTTTTTGGGGACAGCAAATGAAAAACTGTTTTTT. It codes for CASSFLGTANEKLFF.

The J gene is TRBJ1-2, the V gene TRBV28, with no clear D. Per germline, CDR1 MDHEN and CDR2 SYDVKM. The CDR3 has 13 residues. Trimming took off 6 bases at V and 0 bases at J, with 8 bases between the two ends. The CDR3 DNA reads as TGTGCCAGCAGGACCACAGCTAACTATGGCTACACCTTC. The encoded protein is CASRTTANYGYTF.